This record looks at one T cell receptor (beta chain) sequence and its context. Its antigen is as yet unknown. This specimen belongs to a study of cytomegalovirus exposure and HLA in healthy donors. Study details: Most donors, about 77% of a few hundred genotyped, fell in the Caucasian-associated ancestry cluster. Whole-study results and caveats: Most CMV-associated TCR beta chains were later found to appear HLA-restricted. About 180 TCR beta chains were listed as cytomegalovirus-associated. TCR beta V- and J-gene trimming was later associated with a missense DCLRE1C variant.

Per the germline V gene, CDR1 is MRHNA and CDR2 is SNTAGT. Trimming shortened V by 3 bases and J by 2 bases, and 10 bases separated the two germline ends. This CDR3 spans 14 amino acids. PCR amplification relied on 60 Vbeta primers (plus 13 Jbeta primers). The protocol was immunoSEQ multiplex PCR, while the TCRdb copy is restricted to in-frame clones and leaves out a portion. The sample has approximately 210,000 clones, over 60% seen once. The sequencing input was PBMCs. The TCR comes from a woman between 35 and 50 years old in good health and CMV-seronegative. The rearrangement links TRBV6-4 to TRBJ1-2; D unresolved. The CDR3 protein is CASSEPGRNYGYTF. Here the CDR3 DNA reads TGTGCCAGCAGTGAGCCCGGCAGGAACTATGGCTACACCTTC.